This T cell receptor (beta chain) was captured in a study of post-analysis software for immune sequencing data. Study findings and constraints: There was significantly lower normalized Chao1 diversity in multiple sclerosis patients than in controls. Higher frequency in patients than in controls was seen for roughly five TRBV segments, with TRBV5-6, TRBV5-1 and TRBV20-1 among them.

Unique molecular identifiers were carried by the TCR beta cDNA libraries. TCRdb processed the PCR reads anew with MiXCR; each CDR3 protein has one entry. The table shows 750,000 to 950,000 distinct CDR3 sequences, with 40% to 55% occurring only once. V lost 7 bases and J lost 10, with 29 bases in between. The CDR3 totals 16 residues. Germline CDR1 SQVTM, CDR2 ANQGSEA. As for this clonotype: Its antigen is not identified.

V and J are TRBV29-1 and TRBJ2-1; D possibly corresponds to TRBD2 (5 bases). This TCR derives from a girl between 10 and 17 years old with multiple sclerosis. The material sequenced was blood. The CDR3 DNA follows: TGCAGCGCCAGTCTGGGCGGGTCCTGGAGAGGAGAAGAGCAGTTCTTC. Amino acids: CSASLGGSWRGEEQFF.